Shown below are 5 T cell receptor beta chains from a single sample sequenced in a study of early T cells in non-severe SARS-CoV-2 infection. TCRdb used MiXCR to reprocess the 5' RACE reads, holding one entry per CDR3 protein. The table records tens of thousands of distinct CDR3 sequences, around a tenth of them present only once. The specimen sequenced was whole blood. The receptors shown here come from an adult who was a healthcare worker with PCR-confirmed SARS-CoV-2 infection or an uninfected control (not recorded which).

This clonotype was seen many times. V usage is TRBV12-5 and J usage is TRBJ1-1, with D uncertain. The V gene's germline CDR1 is LGHNT and CDR2 FRNRAP. The ends were cut back, 5 bases at V and 0 bases at J, with 10 bases in the middle. CDR3 length equals 14 residues. CDR3 in DNA: TGTGCTAGTGGTCTTCAGAACATGAACACTGAAGCTTTCTTT. Translated, it gives CASGLQNMNTEAFF. The full variable domain, its missing parts supplied by reference TRBV12-5 and TRBJ1-1, is DARVTQTPRHKVTEMGQEVTMRCQPILGHNTVFWYRQTMMQGLELLAYFRNRAPLDDSGMPKDRFSAEMPDATLATLKIQPSEPRDSAVYFCASGLQNMNTEAFFGQGTRLTVV.

The chain employs TRBV30 and TRBJ2-4; D is unclear. Germline assignment: CDR1 GTSNPN and CDR2 SVGIG (reference sequence). The germline V and J ends were trimmed by 2 bases and 6 bases, with 11 bases remaining between them. This CDR3 contains 13 residues. The CDR3 sequence: CAWSNGATNIQYF. In DNA, the CDR3 is TGTGCCTGGAGTAACGGCGCTACAAACATTCAGTACTTC.

This clonotype has at least ten counts. V gene TRBV19 combines with J gene TRBJ2-1, with 11 bases identical to TRBD1. J gave up 7 bases and V 6 bases, and 5 bases lay outside the gene matches. Germline V gene sequence: CDR1 LNHDA, CDR2 SQIVND (reference sequence). The CDR3 sequence is 14 residues long. The CDR3: CASRGQGAGNEQFF. The CDR3 nucleotides are TGTGCCAGTAGAGGACAGGGGGCTGGGAATGAGCAGTTCTTC.

This clonotype has at least ten counts. The chain recombines TRBV27 with TRBJ2-3, with 7 bases fitting TRBD2. CDR1 is MNHEY, CDR2 SMNVEV, per germline (reference sequence). This CDR3 comprises 17 residues. Losses at the gene ends were 3 bases for V and 4 bases for J; bases not matched to a gene: 13. The CDR3 spells CASSLGLLRGWADTQYF. The CDR3 DNA sequence: TGTGCCAGCAGTTTGGGACTACTTCGCGGTTGGGCAGATACGCAGTATTTT.

The V and J genes are TRBV11-1 and TRBJ1-2; no clear D gene. This CDR3 is 14 amino acids long. Trimming cost V 4 bases and J 5 bases, with 14 bases left between them. Germline CDR1 and CDR2: SGHAT and FQDESV (reference sequence). CDR3 bases: TGTGCCAGCAGCTCCGGACCGACGGAATATGGCTACACCTTC. Encoded protein: CASSSGPTEYGYTF.